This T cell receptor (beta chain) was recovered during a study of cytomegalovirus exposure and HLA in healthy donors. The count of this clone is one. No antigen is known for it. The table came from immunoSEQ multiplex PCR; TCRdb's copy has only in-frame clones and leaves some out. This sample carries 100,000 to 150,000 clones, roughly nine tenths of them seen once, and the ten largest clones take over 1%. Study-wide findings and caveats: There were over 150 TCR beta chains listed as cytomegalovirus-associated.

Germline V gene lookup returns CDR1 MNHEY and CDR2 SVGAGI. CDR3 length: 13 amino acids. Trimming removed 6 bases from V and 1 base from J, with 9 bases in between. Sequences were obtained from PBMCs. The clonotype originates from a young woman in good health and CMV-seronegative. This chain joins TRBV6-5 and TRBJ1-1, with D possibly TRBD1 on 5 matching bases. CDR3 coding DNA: TGTGCCAGCAGATTGACAGAGAACACTGAAGCTTTCTTT. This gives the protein CASRLTENTEAFF.